Listed here are 21 T cell receptor beta chains from one sample, sequenced in a study of chemoradiotherapy in HPV16-positive cancers. Profiled with immunoSEQ multiplex PCR; TCRdb holds only in-frame clones, not every one. The sample carries under 70,000 clones, more than 75% recorded once. Material: blood, obtained from a patient who underwent chemoradiotherapy. The receptors were sampled from a human donor with HPV-associated anogenital cancer.

V and J are TRBV15 and TRBJ1-4, with D maybe TRBD1 (5 bases). This CDR3 region has 17 residues. Germline V gene lookup returns CDR1 LNHNV and CDR2 YYDKDF (reference sequence). V dropped 1 base and J dropped 0 bases, with 12 bases sitting between them. The CDR3 bases are TGTGCCACCAGCAGAGGCAGGGTGGGGGCAACTAATGAAAAACTGTTTTTT. Encoded protein: CATSRGRVGATNEKLFF.

The genes are TRBV9 and TRBJ2-6; 7 nucleotides match TRBD2. Germline loops: CDR1 SGDLS, CDR2 YYNGEE. The trim removed 0 bases at V and 4 bases at J, leaving 7 bases unmatched. This CDR3 has 17 amino acids. CDR3 coding DNA: TGTGCCAGCAGCGTAGGGCCGGGGGGAACCGGGGCCAACGTCCTGACTTTC. Translated: CASSVGPGGTGANVLTF.

The chain combines TRBV14 with TRBJ2-3, with D hard to call. V shed 0 bases and J shed 2 bases, with 12 bases lying between them. Germline V gene sequence: CDR1 SGHDN, CDR2 FVKESK. The CDR3 contains 16 residues. This CDR3 is CASSQEVSRDTDTQYF. The CDR3 bases are TGTGCCAGCAGCCAAGAAGTAAGCAGAGACACAGATACGCAGTATTTT.

The chain employs TRBV25-1 and TRBJ2-3, with D possibly TRBD2 on 5 matching bases. The germline gives CDR1 MGHDK, CDR2 SYGVNS. The CDR3 contains 17 residues. The germline V and J ends were trimmed by 1 base and 0 bases, with 14 bases remaining between them. The CDR3 DNA reads as TGTGCCAGCAGTGAATCTCGCGGCGGGCCGAGCACAGATACGCAGTATTTT. Protein sequence: CASSESRGGPSTDTQYF.

The DNA of the CDR3 is TGTGCCAGCAGCCAAGCCGGGCCCGAGTACTTC. Protein sequence: CASSQAGPEYF. The rearrangement uses TRBV14 and TRBJ2-7; no reliable D call. Trimming pared 1 base from V and 11 bases from J, leaving 9 bases between. The CDR3 contains 11 residues. The V gene's germline CDR1 is SGHDN and CDR2 FVKESK. Supplemented by reference TRBV14 and TRBJ2-7, the full variable domain reads EAGVTQFPSHSVIEKGQTVTLRCDPISGHDNLYWYRRVMGKEIKFLLHFVKESKQDESGMPNNRFLAERTGGTYSTLKVQPAELEDSGVYFCASSQAGPEYFGPGTRLTVT.

The rearrangement uses TRBV4-3 and TRBJ2-3; 10 nucleotides match TRBD2. Germline V gene data show CDR1 as LGHNA and CDR2 as YSLEER. This CDR3 is built from 18 residues. The trim removed 4 bases at V and 5 bases at J, leaving 15 bases unmatched. CDR3 amino acids: CASSPAEVAGGRGDTQYF. The CDR3 nucleotides are TGCGCCAGCAGCCCCGCCGAAGTAGCGGGGGGCCGTGGAGATACGCAGTATTTT.

This clone occurred a few times. The gene calls are TRBV6-1 and TRBJ1-2; 9 nucleotides match TRBD1. The CDR3 has 16 amino acids. The J segment lost 2 bases and the V segment lost 5 bases, leaving 9 bases of the junction unmatched. Germline CDR1 reads MNHNS; CDR2 reads SASEGT. The CDR3 nucleotides are TGTGCCAGCAGTCAAGGACAGGGGTCAGTAAACTATGGCTACACCTTC. Protein sequence: CASSQGQGSVNYGYTF.

The V call is TRBV5-5, the J call TRBJ1-1; D gene ambiguous. The length of the CDR3 is 13 residues. Between the trimmed V and J ends, which lost 6 bases and 4 bases, there was a span of 13 bases. Germline V gene sequence: CDR1 SGHKS, CDR2 YYEKEE (reference sequence). CDR3 DNA: TGTGCCAGCACCTCGGCCCTAAGCACTGAAGCTTTCTTT. Encoded protein: CASTSALSTEAFF.

This rearrangement joins TRBV27 to TRBJ1-1, with D uncertain. This CDR3 is 14 amino acids long. The germline CDR1 and CDR2 sequences are MNHEY and SMNVEV (reference sequence). V was trimmed by 4 bases and J by 3 bases, leaving 12 bases between them. The CDR3: CASSSPAADTEAFF. Here the CDR3 DNA reads TGTGCCAGCAGTTCCCCGGCGGCCGACACTGAAGCTTTCTTT.

The chain recombines TRBV27 with TRBJ2-7, with 11 bases identical to TRBD1. J was trimmed by 4 bases and V by 2 bases; bases with no gene match: 4. CDR1 is MNHEY, CDR2 SMNVEV, per germline (reference sequence). CDR3 length: 15 residues. This CDR3 is CASSLRDRGLYEQYF. CDR3 bases: TGTGCCAGCAGTTTACGGGACAGGGGGTTATACGAGCAGTACTTC.

The chain's CDR3 is CASRIQGDTEAFF. As DNA, the CDR3 is TGTGCCAGCAGGATCCAGGGGGACACTGAAGCTTTCTTT. The chain couples TRBV7-2 to TRBJ1-1; the match to TRBD1 covers 7 bases. After removal of 6 bases from V and 3 bases from J, the junction contained 4 bases not matched to a gene. The germline gives CDR1 SGHTA, CDR2 FQGNSA. The CDR3 covers 13 residues.

The chain uses TRBV2 and TRBJ1-1; no definite D call. The CDR3 sequence is 10 residues long. Trimming took off 8 bases at V and 7 bases at J, with 8 bases between the two ends. Germline V lookup: CDR1 SNHLY, CDR2 FYNNEI. CDR3 loop: CASVFGEAFF. The CDR3 nucleotides are TGTGCCAGCGTCTTTGGTGAAGCTTTCTTT.

A remark on this clone: One end of the junction fails to match germline, which may point to a read error. The rearrangement links TRBV5-1 to TRBJ2-7, with D possibly TRBD2 on 6 matching bases. The CDR3 has 14 residues. Germline V CDR1 and CDR2: SGHRS, YFSETQ. This CDR3 is CASSFRRGRYEQYF. DNA of the CDR3: TGTGCCAGCAGCTTCAGGAGGGGAAGGTACGAGCAGTACTTC.

J is TRBJ1-1 and V is TRBV5-1; D is perhaps TRBD1 (5 bases). V lost 0 bases and J lost 1, with 13 bases in between. This CDR3 contains 16 residues. Germline V lookup: CDR1 SGHRS, CDR2 YFSETQ. The CDR3 protein is CASSLEGAGRNTEAFF. DNA for the CDR3: TGCGCCAGCAGCTTGGAAGGGGCAGGGCGGAACACTGAAGCTTTCTTT.

This clone was detected only once. The V gene is TRBV6-1, the J gene TRBJ2-1; no clear D gene. The CDR3 covers 10 residues. Trimming stripped 3 bases from V and 12 bases from J, with 6 bases between. Germline V CDR1 and CDR2: MNHNS, SASEGT. CDR3: CASSETRQFF. In DNA, the CDR3 is TGTGCCAGCAGTGAGACGAGGCAGTTCTTC.

The chain uses TRBV7-3 and TRBJ1-1; 8 positions agree with TRBD1. Unmatched junction bases numbered 6, after V lost 5 bases and J lost 1 base. The CDR3 totals 15 residues. Looked up from germline, CDR1 is SGHTA and CDR2 is FQGTGA. The CDR3 loop is CASSPSGGSNTEAFF. CDR3 nucleotides: TGTGCCAGCAGCCCCTCAGGGGGCTCGAACACTGAAGCTTTCTTT. The entire variable domain, with the rest obtained from reference TRBV7-3 and TRBJ1-1, is as follows: GAGVSQTPSNKVTEKGKYVELRCDPISGHTALYWYRQSLGQGPEFLIYFQGTGAADDSGLPNDRFFAVRPEGSVSTLKIQRTERGDSAVYLCASSPSGGSNTEAFFGQGTRLTVV.

The CDR3 is CASSVVGRDEQYF. CDR3 sequence (DNA): TGTGCCAGCAGTGTAGTCGGGCGGGACGAGCAGTACTTC. The chain has TRBV2 and TRBJ2-7; D is possibly TRBD2 (5 bases). The CDR3 length is 13 residues. Germline V gene lookup returns CDR1 SNHLY and CDR2 FYNNEI. V lost 4 bases and J 5 bases, leaving 12 bases between the germline ends.

The gene calls are TRBV4-2 and TRBJ1-4; a weak D match, TRBD1 (5 bases). V was cut by 1 base and J by 1 base, with 7 bases left in between. The CDR3 runs 15 residues. Germline V CDR1 and CDR2: LGHNA, YNFKEQ. The DNA of the CDR3 is TGTGCCAGCAGCCAAGTGGGGGGAACTAATGAAAAACTGTTTTTT. It yields the protein CASSQVGGTNEKLFF.

V gene TRBV7-8 combines with J gene TRBJ1-4; unclear D gene. Germline V CDR1 and CDR2: SGHVS, FQNEAQ. Trimming removed 7 bases at V and 0 bases at J, with 18 bases between. The CDR3 consists of 17 residues. CDR3 nucleotide sequence: TGTGCCAGCACTCGAATGTCTGGTTTCGCAACTAATGAAAAACTGTTTTTT. Translation gives CASTRMSGFATNEKLFF.

This chain uses TRBV6-5 with TRBJ2-5; a possible D gene is TRBD2 (5 bases). The V gene's germline CDR1 is MNHEY and CDR2 SVGAGI. The CDR3 runs to 16 residues. Trimming pared 2 bases from V and 4 bases from J, leaving 17 bases between. The CDR3 sequence is CASSYNGRGSLETQYF. Written as DNA, the CDR3 is TGTGCCAGCAGTTACAACGGCAGAGGGAGTTTAGAGACCCAGTACTTC.

J is TRBJ2-5 and V is TRBV7-2; no clear D gene. Germline V gives CDR1 SGHTA, CDR2 FQGNSA. V lost 0 bases to trimming and J lost 2 bases, with 13 bases between them. CDR3 length: 16 amino acids. The CDR3 protein is CASSLAGVRMQETQYF. The CDR3 region has the DNA TGTGCCAGCAGCTTAGCGGGTGTAAGGATGCAAGAGACCCAGTACTTC.